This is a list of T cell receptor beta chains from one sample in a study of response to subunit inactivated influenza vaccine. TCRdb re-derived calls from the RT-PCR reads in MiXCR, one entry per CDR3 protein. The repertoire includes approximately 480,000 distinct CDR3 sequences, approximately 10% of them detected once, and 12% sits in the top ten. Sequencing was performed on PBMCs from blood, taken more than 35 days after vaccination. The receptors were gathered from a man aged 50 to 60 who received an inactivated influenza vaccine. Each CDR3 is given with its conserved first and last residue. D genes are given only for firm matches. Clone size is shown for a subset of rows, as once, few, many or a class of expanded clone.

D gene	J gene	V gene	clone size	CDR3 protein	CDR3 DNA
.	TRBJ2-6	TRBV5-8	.	CASSLDYRTRANVLTF	TGTGCCAGCAGCTTAGATTACAGGACTCGAGCCAACGTCCTGACTTTC
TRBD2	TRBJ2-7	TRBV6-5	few	CASSYGWSGRALIHEQYF	TGTGCCAGCAGTTACGGGTGGTCCGGGAGGGCCTTAATCCACGAGCAGTACTTC
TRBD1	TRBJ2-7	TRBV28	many	CASSSGQGAREQYF	TGTGCCAGCAGCTCCGGACAGGGGGCTCGCGAGCAGTACTTC
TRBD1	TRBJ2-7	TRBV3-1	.	CASSPRDSLDPYEQYF	TGTGCCAGCAGCCCCCGGGACAGCCTGGATCCCTACGAGCAGTACTTC
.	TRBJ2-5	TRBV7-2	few	CASSPAGRESTQETQYF	TGTGCCAGCAGCCCAGCGGGCAGGGAGTCGACCCAAGAGACCCAGTACTTC
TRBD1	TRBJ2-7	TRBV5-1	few	CASSLGSFRGNEQYF	TGCGCCAGCAGCTTGGGGAGCTTCAGGGGGAACGAGCAGTACTTC
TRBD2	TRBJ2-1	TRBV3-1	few	CASSQVPGLGLNEQFF	TGTGCCAGCAGCCAGGTCCCGGGACTAGGTCTCAATGAGCAGTTCTTC
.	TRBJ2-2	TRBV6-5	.	CASSYSSGWGAGELFF	TGTGCCAGCAGTTACTCGAGTGGGTGGGGCGCCGGGGAGCTGTTTTTT
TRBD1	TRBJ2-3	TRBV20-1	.	CSASGQGSTDTQYF	TGCAGTGCTTCGGGACAGGGGAGCACAGATACGCAGTATTTT
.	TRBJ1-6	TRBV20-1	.	CSGWSSYNSPLHF	TGCAGTGGTTGGAGCTCCTATAATTCACCCCTCCACTTT
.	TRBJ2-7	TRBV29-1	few	CSAGRFNEQYF	TGCAGCGCTGGGAGGTTCAACGAGCAGTACTTC
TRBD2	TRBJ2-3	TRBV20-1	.	CSASLVAGGQRPDTQYF	TGCAGTGCTAGTTTGGTAGCGGGAGGCCAGAGACCAGATACGCAGTATTTT
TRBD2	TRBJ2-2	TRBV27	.	CASSLLREGLGELFF	TGTGCCAGCAGTTTACTGCGGGAGGGCCTCGGGGAGCTGTTTTTT
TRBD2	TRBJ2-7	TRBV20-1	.	CSARPSGTSSYEQYF	TGCAGTGCTAGACCTAGCGGGACGAGCTCCTACGAGCAGTACTTC
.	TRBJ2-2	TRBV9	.	CASSVGGPTGELFF	TGTGCCAGCAGCGTAGGCGGACCGACCGGGGAGCTGTTTTTT
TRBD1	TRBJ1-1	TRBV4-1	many	CASSQTGSGNTEAFF	TGCGCCAGCAGCCAGACAGGGTCGGGGAACACTGAAGCTTTCTTT
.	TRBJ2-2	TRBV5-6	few	CASSLGPLHPGELFF	TGTGCCAGCAGCTTGGGACCCCTTCATCCCGGGGAGCTGTTTTTT
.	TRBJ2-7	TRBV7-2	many	CASSSPEQYF	TGTGCCAGCAGCTCTCCCGAGCAGTACTTC
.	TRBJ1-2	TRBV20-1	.	CSASRTAYEDYGYTF	TGCAGTGCTAGTCGGACAGCCTACGAGGACTATGGCTACACCTTC
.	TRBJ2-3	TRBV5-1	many	CASSLEPRSTDTQYF	TGCGCCAGCAGCTTGGAACCCAGGAGCACAGATACGCAGTATTTT
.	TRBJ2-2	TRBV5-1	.	CASSLGQTDTGELFF	TGCGCCAGCAGCTTGGGACAGACGGACACCGGGGAGCTGTTTTTT
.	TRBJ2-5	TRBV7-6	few	CASSLMAEETQYF	TGTGCCAGCAGCTTAATGGCAGAAGAGACCCAGTACTTC
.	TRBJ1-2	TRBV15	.	CATSRDYGGGGYTF	TGTGCCACCAGCAGAGATTATGGGGGCGGTGGCTACACCTTC
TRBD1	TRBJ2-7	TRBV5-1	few	CASSSGQAGSYEQYF	TGCGCCAGCAGCTCGGGACAGGCCGGCTCCTACGAGCAGTACTTC
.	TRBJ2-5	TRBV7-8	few	CASSLARQVWGETQYF	TGTGCCAGCAGCTTAGCCCGACAGGTGTGGGGAGAGACCCAGTACTTC
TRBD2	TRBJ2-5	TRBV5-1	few	CASSYGGAMTQETQYF	TGCGCCAGCAGCTACGGGGGGGCGATGACACAAGAGACCCAGTACTTC
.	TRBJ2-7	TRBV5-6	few	CASRGGPWVDEQYF	TGTGCCAGCAGGGGGGGACCGTGGGTTGACGAGCAGTACTTC
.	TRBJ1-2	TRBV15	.	CATSRDGADGYTF	TGTGCCACCAGCAGAGATGGGGCCGACGGCTACACCTTC
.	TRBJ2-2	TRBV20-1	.	CSARDGGSNTGELFF	TGCAGTGCTAGAGATGGAGGGTCGAACACCGGGGAGCTGTTTTTT
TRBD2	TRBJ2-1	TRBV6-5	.	CASSYKGGGASYNEQFF	TGTGCCAGCAGTTATAAAGGCGGGGGGGCTTCCTACAATGAGCAGTTCTTC
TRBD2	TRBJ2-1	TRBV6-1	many	CASSGTSGTYNEQFF	TGTGCCAGCAGCGGAACTAGCGGAACCTACAATGAGCAGTTCTTC
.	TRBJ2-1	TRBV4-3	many	CASSQDMADAYNEQFF	TGCGCCAGCAGCCAAGATATGGCGGATGCGTACAATGAGCAGTTCTTC
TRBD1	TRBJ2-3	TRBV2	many	CASSPGTGSDTQYF	TGTGCCAGCAGCCCCGGGACAGGGTCAGATACGCAGTATTTT
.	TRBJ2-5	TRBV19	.	CASKSLGQETQYF	TGTGCCAGTAAATCACTAGGGCAAGAGACCCAGTACTTC
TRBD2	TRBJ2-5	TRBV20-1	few	CSARERLAGVETQYF	TGCAGTGCTAGAGAAAGGCTAGCGGGAGTAGAGACCCAGTACTTC
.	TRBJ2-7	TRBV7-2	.	CASSFGQTPYEQYF	TGTGCCAGCAGCTTCGGACAGACCCCCTACGAGCAGTACTTC
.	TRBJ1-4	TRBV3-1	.	CDSSQGQGRMGKLFF	TGTGACAGCAGCCAAGGGCAGGGCCGGATGGGAAAACTGTTTTTT
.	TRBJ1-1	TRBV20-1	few	CSATIQGSETEAFF	TGCAGTGCTACGATACAGGGCTCTGAAACTGAAGCTTTCTTT
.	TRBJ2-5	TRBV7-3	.	CASSATVSETQYF	TGTGCCAGCAGCGCTACAGTGTCGGAGACCCAGTACTTC
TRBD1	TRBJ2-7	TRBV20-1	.	CSARVGQIYEQYF	TGCAGTGCTAGGGTGGGACAGATCTACGAGCAGTACTTC
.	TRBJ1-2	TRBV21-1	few	CASNDRQGSYGYTF	TGTGCCAGCAATGATAGACAGGGAAGCTATGGCTACACCTTC
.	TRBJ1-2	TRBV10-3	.	CAISDSRIEPGDVINYGYTF	TGTGCCATCAGTGACTCCAGAATAGAACCGGGGGACGTGATAAACTATGGCTACACCTTC
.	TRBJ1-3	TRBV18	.	CASSQTRGAYSGNTIYF	TGTGCCAGCTCACAGACCCGGGGAGCCTACTCTGGAAACACCATATATTTT
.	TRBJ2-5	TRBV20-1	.	CSTKRETQYF	TGTTCGACCAAGAGGGAGACCCAGTACTTC
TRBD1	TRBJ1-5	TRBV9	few	CASSVGDSYNQPQHF	TGTGCCAGCAGCGTAGGGGACAGCTACAATCAGCCCCAGCATTTT
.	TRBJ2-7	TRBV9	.	CASSVEWSSSYEQYF	TGTGCCAGCAGCGTAGAGTGGAGTTCCTCCTACGAGCAGTACTTC
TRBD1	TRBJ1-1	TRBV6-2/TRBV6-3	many	CASSSSGGITEAFF	TGTGCCAGCAGTTCGTCAGGGGGGATCACTGAAGCTTTCTTT
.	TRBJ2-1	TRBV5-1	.	CASSKETPVVTEQFF	TGCGCCAGCAGCAAGGAGACTCCCGTAGTAACTGAGCAGTTCTTC
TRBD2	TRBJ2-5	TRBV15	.	CATSRGTSGGDGETQYF	TGTGCCACCAGCAGAGGGACTAGCGGGGGTGACGGGGAGACCCAGTACTTC
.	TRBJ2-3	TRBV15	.	CATSRDEYTQYF	TGTGCCACCAGCAGAGATGAGTATACGCAGTATTTT
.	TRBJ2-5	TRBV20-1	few	CSARVPPTRGETQYF	TGCAGTGCTAGAGTTCCCCCCACCAGGGGAGAGACCCAGTACTTC
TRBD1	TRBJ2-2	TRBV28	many	CASSSTGTGRTGELFF	TGTGCCAGCAGTTCCACCGGGACAGGGCGCACCGGGGAGCTGTTTTTT
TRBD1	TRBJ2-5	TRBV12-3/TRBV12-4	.	CASRPNPRDRDQETQYF	TGTGCCAGCAGACCGAACCCCCGGGACAGGGATCAAGAGACCCAGTACTTC